The rows below give T cell receptor beta chains drawn from one sample of a study of cytomegalovirus exposure and HLA in healthy donors. Assay used: immunoSEQ multiplex PCR; TCRdb lists only in-frame clones, some missing. This table has 55,000 to 85,000 clones, approximately 94% appearing once. The specimen was PBMCs. The source of these receptors is a woman under 30 in good health and CMV-seronegative. CDR3s include the opening cysteine and the closing phenylalanine or tryptophan. The order of the fields is J gene, D gene, clone size, V gene, CDR3 DNA, CDR3 protein. A D gene is named only where the DNA matches it firmly. Rows may omit the clone size; those that give it use once, few, many or a size class.

J gene: TRBJ2-7
D gene: TRBD2
clone size: .
V gene: TRBV5-6
CDR3 DNA: TGTGCCAGCAGCTTGCGGACTAGCGGGAGGAGGCAGTACTTC
CDR3 protein: CASSLRTSGRRQYF

J gene: TRBJ2-1
D gene: TRBD2
clone size: .
V gene: TRBV28
CDR3 DNA: TGTGCCAGCAGTTACCCGGGGCTAGCGGAAGTGTCCAATGAGCAGTTCTTC
CDR3 protein: CASSYPGLAEVSNEQFF

J gene: TRBJ1-3
D gene: TRBD1
clone size: .
V gene: TRBV4-3
CDR3 DNA: TGCGCCAGCAGCTCCAATACGGACAGGTTCTCTGGAAACACCATATATTTT
CDR3 protein: CASSSNTDRFSGNTIYF

J gene: TRBJ2-2
D gene: .
clone size: .
V gene: TRBV9
CDR3 DNA: TGTGCCAGCAGCGCCCAACAGGGAAACACCGGGGAGCTGTTTTTT
CDR3 protein: CASSAQQGNTGELFF

J gene: TRBJ2-2
D gene: TRBD1
clone size: .
V gene: TRBV6-6
CDR3 DNA: TGTGCCAGCAGTTCAGCCGGCGACAGGGTCACCGGGGAGCTGTTTTTT
CDR3 protein: CASSSAGDRVTGELFF

J gene: TRBJ2-4
D gene: .
clone size: .
V gene: TRBV7-2
CDR3 DNA: TGTGCCAGCAGCTTAGCGAGAGCGTGGGGGGGCGGCAAAAACATTCAGTACTTC
CDR3 protein: CASSLARAWGGGKNIQYF

J gene: TRBJ2-5
D gene: TRBD2
clone size: .
V gene: TRBV11-3
CDR3 DNA: TGTGCCAGCAGCTTAGGAGGACTAGCGGGACAAGAGACCCAGTACTTC
CDR3 protein: CASSLGGLAGQETQYF

J gene: TRBJ2-6
D gene: .
clone size: .
V gene: TRBV7-6
CDR3 DNA: TGTGCCAGCAGCCCCCCTTTTGGGACTGTATTCTCTGGGGCCAACGTCCTGACTTTC
CDR3 protein: CASSPPFGTVFSGANVLTF

J gene: TRBJ1-5
D gene: TRBD1
clone size: .
V gene: TRBV7-6
CDR3 DNA: TGTGCCAGCAGCTTAGGGACAGGGAACAGCAATCAGCCCCAGCATTTT
CDR3 protein: CASSLGTGNSNQPQHF

J gene: TRBJ1-1
D gene: .
clone size: .
V gene: TRBV27
CDR3 DNA: TGTGCCAGCAGTTTCACGCACATCAACATGAACACTGAAGCTTTCTTT
CDR3 protein: CASSFTHINMNTEAFF

J gene: TRBJ2-3
D gene: .
clone size: once
V gene: TRBV7-8
CDR3 DNA: TGTGCCAGCAGCACCCCGGGCGGGCCGACAGATACGCAGTATTTT
CDR3 protein: CASSTPGGPTDTQYF

J gene: TRBJ2-3
D gene: TRBD1
clone size: .
V gene: TRBV18
CDR3 DNA: TGTGCCAGCTCACCACCAAGGGGGCGTTCTAGCACAGATACGCAGTATTTT
CDR3 protein: CASSPPRGRSSTDTQYF

J gene: TRBJ2-2
D gene: .
clone size: .
V gene: TRBV6-6
CDR3 DNA: TGTGCCAGCAGTTACAGGGGAATCGCCGGGGAGCTGTTTTTT
CDR3 protein: CASSYRGIAGELFF

J gene: TRBJ2-2
D gene: TRBD1
clone size: .
V gene: TRBV5-6
CDR3 DNA: TGTGCCAGCAGCTTACACAGGGGGAGTGGGGAGCTGTTTTTT
CDR3 protein: CASSLHRGSGELFF

J gene: TRBJ2-5
D gene: .
clone size: .
V gene: TRBV27
CDR3 DNA: TGTGCCAGCGGAGGCGTCGAGTGGGAGACCCAGTACTTC
CDR3 protein: CASGGVEWETQYF

J gene: TRBJ2-3
D gene: .
clone size: once
V gene: TRBV18
CDR3 DNA: TGTGCCAGCTCACCACCGACAGTACTTAGCACAGATACGCAGTATTTT
CDR3 protein: CASSPPTVLSTDTQYF

J gene: TRBJ1-3
D gene: .
clone size: .
V gene: TRBV18
CDR3 DNA: TGTGCCAGCTCACCACTGACTCGACAGTCCTTCTCTGGAAACACCATATATTTT
CDR3 protein: CASSPLTRQSFSGNTIYF

J gene: TRBJ1-5
D gene: .
clone size: once
V gene: TRBV5-6
CDR3 DNA: TGTGCCAGCAGCTTGGTGGGGGCTGGGCAGCCCCAGCATTTT
CDR3 protein: CASSLVGAGQPQHF

J gene: TRBJ1-4
D gene: .
clone size: .
V gene: TRBV15
CDR3 DNA: TGTGCCACCAGCAGAGATGCTCAGTATGCAAAACTGTTTTTT
CDR3 protein: CATSRDAQYAKLFF

J gene: TRBJ1-1
D gene: TRBD1
clone size: .
V gene: TRBV15
CDR3 DNA: TGTGCCACCAGCAGAGACCGGACAGGGAACACTGAAGCTTTCTTT
CDR3 protein: CATSRDRTGNTEAFF

J gene: TRBJ2-3
D gene: .
clone size: .
V gene: TRBV4-2
CDR3 DNA: TGTGCCAGCAGCCAAGATCGGGGTGGACCCACAGATACGCAGTATTTT
CDR3 protein: CASSQDRGGPTDTQYF

J gene: TRBJ2-1
D gene: .
clone size: once
V gene: TRBV27
CDR3 DNA: TGTGCCAGCAGTTTCCCCTTAGCGGACGAGCAGTTCTTC
CDR3 protein: CASSFPLADEQFF

J gene: TRBJ2-1
D gene: .
clone size: .
V gene: TRBV7-8
CDR3 DNA: TGTGCCAGCAGCTTAGTCAAAACAGGGACGAATGAGCAGTTCTTC
CDR3 protein: CASSLVKTGTNEQFF

J gene: TRBJ1-5
D gene: .
clone size: .
V gene: TRBV10-2
CDR3 DNA: TGCGCCAGCAGTGACAGGGGCAATCAGCCCCAGCATTTT
CDR3 protein: CASSDRGNQPQHF

J gene: TRBJ1-5
D gene: TRBD1
clone size: .
V gene: TRBV6-5
CDR3 DNA: TGTGCCAGCAGTTCGACAGGGTCTAATCAGCCCCAGCATTTT
CDR3 protein: CASSSTGSNQPQHF

J gene: TRBJ1-1
D gene: .
clone size: .
V gene: TRBV12-5
CDR3 DNA: TGTGCTAGTGGTTTACGGACAGAAGCTTTCTTT
CDR3 protein: CASGLRTEAFF

J gene: TRBJ2-5
D gene: .
clone size: .
V gene: TRBV27
CDR3 DNA: TGTGCCAGCAGTTTTCCAGGGGAGACCCAGTACTTC
CDR3 protein: CASSFPGETQYF

J gene: TRBJ1-4
D gene: TRBD1
clone size: .
V gene: TRBV16
CDR3 DNA: TGTGCCAGCAGCCGCCCAGGGGGCACGGCTAATGAAAAACTGTTTTTT
CDR3 protein: CASSRPGGTANEKLFF

J gene: TRBJ1-4
D gene: .
clone size: .
V gene: TRBV29-1
CDR3 DNA: TGCAGCGTCGGGTTTGATGAAAAACTGTTTTTT
CDR3 protein: CSVGFDEKLFF

J gene: TRBJ1-1
D gene: TRBD1
clone size: .
V gene: TRBV28
CDR3 DNA: TGTGCCAGCAGTTTTAACAGGGGAAACGGAAACACTGAAGCTTTCTTT
CDR3 protein: CASSFNRGNGNTEAFF

J gene: TRBJ1-4
D gene: .
clone size: .
V gene: TRBV7-9
CDR3 DNA: TGTGCCAGCAGCTTAACCACGGGTAATGAAAAACTGTTTTTT
CDR3 protein: CASSLTTGNEKLFF

J gene: TRBJ1-6
D gene: .
clone size: .
V gene: TRBV27
CDR3 DNA: TGTGCCAGCAGTTTATTGCAGGGCAATAATTCACCCCTCCACTTT
CDR3 protein: CASSLLQGNNSPLHF

J gene: TRBJ2-2
D gene: TRBD2
clone size: .
V gene: TRBV7-9
CDR3 DNA: TGTGCCAGCAGCTTATTAGCGGGAGAAACCGGGGAGCTGTTTTTT
CDR3 protein: CASSLLAGETGELFF

J gene: TRBJ2-3
D gene: .
clone size: .
V gene: TRBV7-8
CDR3 DNA: TGTGCCAGCAGCTTAATAATGGGCGATACGCAGTATTTT
CDR3 protein: CASSLIMGDTQYF

J gene: TRBJ2-7
D gene: TRBD1
clone size: .
V gene: TRBV10-1
CDR3 DNA: TGCGCCAGCCTCGTCTCCGGGACAGTCCTCTACGAGCAGTACTTC
CDR3 protein: CASLVSGTVLYEQYF

J gene: TRBJ1-4
D gene: .
clone size: .
V gene: TRBV13
CDR3 DNA: TGTGCCAGCAGGCCTAACGGAGCAACTAATGAAAAACTGTTTTTT
CDR3 protein: CASRPNGATNEKLFF

J gene: TRBJ2-1
D gene: .
clone size: many
V gene: TRBV6-6
CDR3 DNA: TGTGCCAGCAGTTACGCGGGGGAGCAGTTCTTC
CDR3 protein: CASSYAGEQFF

J gene: TRBJ2-3
D gene: .
clone size: .
V gene: TRBV30
CDR3 DNA: TGTGCCTGGAGTGTACGCAGGGGAGATACGCAGTATTTT
CDR3 protein: CAWSVRRGDTQYF

J gene: TRBJ2-2
D gene: .
clone size: .
V gene: TRBV15
CDR3 DNA: TGTGCCACCAGCAGAGATCTGGTAGCGACAGGAAACACCGGGGAGCTGTTTTTT
CDR3 protein: CATSRDLVATGNTGELFF

J gene: TRBJ2-3
D gene: .
clone size: .
V gene: TRBV2
CDR3 DNA: TGTGCCAGCAGCGATGGCGGTGATACGCAGTATTTT
CDR3 protein: CASSDGGDTQYF

J gene: TRBJ2-3
D gene: TRBD1
clone size: .
V gene: TRBV18
CDR3 DNA: TGTGCCAGCTCACCACTCCTCGGACAGGGGGCGACAGATACGCAGTATTTT
CDR3 protein: CASSPLLGQGATDTQYF

J gene: TRBJ2-7
D gene: TRBD1
clone size: .
V gene: TRBV2
CDR3 DNA: TGTGCCAGCGTCCGACAGGGTACCGGCGACGAGCAGTACTTC
CDR3 protein: CASVRQGTGDEQYF

J gene: TRBJ2-1
D gene: TRBD2
clone size: .
V gene: TRBV9
CDR3 DNA: TGTGCCAGCAGCGAGGGACTAGCGGGAGGCAATGAGCAGTTCTTC
CDR3 protein: CASSEGLAGGNEQFF

J gene: TRBJ2-1
D gene: .
clone size: .
V gene: TRBV4-2
CDR3 DNA: TGTGCCAGCAGCCAAGATGGTAGCGGCTCCTACAATGAGCAGTTCTTC
CDR3 protein: CASSQDGSGSYNEQFF

J gene: TRBJ2-5
D gene: TRBD1
clone size: .
V gene: TRBV29-1
CDR3 DNA: TGCAGCGTACTTGGACAGGGGGGAAAGACCCAGTACTTC
CDR3 protein: CSVLGQGGKTQYF

J gene: TRBJ1-1
D gene: .
clone size: .
V gene: TRBV9
CDR3 DNA: TGTGCCAGCAGCGGATTGGACAAGAACACTGAAGCTTTCTTT
CDR3 protein: CASSGLDKNTEAFF

J gene: TRBJ2-5
D gene: TRBD2
clone size: .
V gene: TRBV5-1
CDR3 DNA: TGCGCCAGCAGCCGGACTAGCGGGGGGGCCGGAGAGACCCAGTACTTC
CDR3 protein: CASSRTSGGAGETQYF

J gene: TRBJ2-1
D gene: TRBD2
clone size: .
V gene: TRBV6-4
CDR3 DNA: TGTGCCAGCAGCTTAGCGGGGGGTTCCAATGAGCAGTTCTTC
CDR3 protein: CASSLAGGSNEQFF

J gene: TRBJ2-1
D gene: TRBD2
clone size: .
V gene: TRBV6-5
CDR3 DNA: TGTGCCAGCAGTTACAAGGCGGGGGACTACAATGAGCAGTTCTTC
CDR3 protein: CASSYKAGDYNEQFF

J gene: TRBJ1-1
D gene: TRBD1
clone size: .
V gene: TRBV6-5
CDR3 DNA: TGTGCCAGCAGACCGACAGGGGGCCCTGAAGCTTTCTTT
CDR3 protein: CASRPTGGPEAFF

J gene: TRBJ2-7
D gene: .
clone size: .
V gene: TRBV9
CDR3 DNA: TGTGCCAGCAGCGTACTTTCCGGACAGTCCGCCCACGAGCAGTACTTC
CDR3 protein: CASSVLSGQSAHEQYF

J gene: TRBJ1-4
D gene: .
clone size: .
V gene: TRBV9
CDR3 DNA: TGTGCCAGCAGCGTGAGTTACAGAGCCAATGAAAAACTGTTTTTT
CDR3 protein: CASSVSYRANEKLFF

J gene: TRBJ2-2
D gene: .
clone size: .
V gene: TRBV5-1
CDR3 DNA: TGCGCCAGCAGCTTGTCTGCAGGGCTGAACACCGGGGAGCTGTTTTTT
CDR3 protein: CASSLSAGLNTGELFF

J gene: TRBJ1-4
D gene: .
clone size: few
V gene: TRBV19
CDR3 DNA: TGTGCCAGTAGTATCTCTGGGGGCGATGAAAAACTGTTTTTT
CDR3 protein: CASSISGGDEKLFF

J gene: TRBJ1-5
D gene: TRBD1
clone size: .
V gene: TRBV27
CDR3 DNA: TGTGCCAGCAGTTTAGGAGGGGGCGATCAGCCCCAGCATTTT
CDR3 protein: CASSLGGGDQPQHF